These 30 T cell receptor beta chains originate from one sample sequenced in a study of blood T cell repertoires in COVID-19. Sequencing used immunoSEQ multiplex PCR; TCRdb keeps in-frame clones, though not all of them. This table holds around 500,000 clones, about nine tenths found once. What was sequenced was PBMCs or T cells enriched from blood (not recorded which). The source of these receptors is a woman aged 60 to 75 who had recovered from COVID-19.

The chain combines TRBV5-6 with TRBJ1-2; D is ambiguous. V was cut by 0 bases and J by 9 bases, with 6 bases left in between. The CDR3 runs to 11 residues. CDR1 SGHDT and CDR2 YYEEEE come from the germline V gene. The DNA of the CDR3 is TGTGCCAGCAGCTTGGGCGGGCGCTACACCTTC. Amino acid sequence: CASSLGGRYTF.

DNA for the CDR3: TGCGCCAGCAGTGAGTCGGTCAGTCTGCCCCAGCATTTT. Translation: CASSESVSLPQHF. The chain combines TRBV10-1 with TRBJ1-5, with D unresolved. CDR3 length equals 13 residues. V lost 0 bases, J lost 9 bases, and 9 bases lay in between. Germline assignment: CDR1 WNHNN and CDR2 SYGVQD (reference sequence).

The chain is built from TRBV2 and TRBJ2-2; D unclear. This CDR3 comprises 14 residues. Looked up from germline, CDR1 is SNHLY and CDR2 is FYNNEI. V was trimmed by 4 bases and J by 0 bases, leaving 6 bases between them. CDR3 amino acids: CASSVLANTGELFF. The CDR3 nucleotides are TGTGCCAGCAGTGTTTTAGCGAACACCGGGGAGCTGTTTTTT.

This clone appeared a single time. V gene TRBV19 combines with J gene TRBJ1-3; D might be TRBD1 (5 bases). Between the trimmed V and J ends, which lost 6 bases and 3 bases, there was a span of 15 bases. The CDR3 consists of 15 residues. Germline CDR1 LNHDA, CDR2 SQIVND (reference sequence). The CDR3 here is CASSRAGGIGNTIYF. CDR3 DNA: TGTGCCAGTAGCAGGGCCGGAGGGATTGGAAACACCATATATTTT.

The chain joins TRBV5-1 to TRBJ1-5; 7 bases align to TRBD1. The germline gives CDR1 SGHRS, CDR2 YFSETQ. The CDR3 is 14 amino acids. V lost 4 bases, J lost 6 bases, and 7 bases stayed unmatched. The CDR3 protein is CASSPTGDLQPQHF. The CDR3, as DNA: TGCGCCAGCAGCCCTACAGGGGACCTTCAGCCCCAGCATTTT.

Of note for this clone: The same CDR3 can be traced to other DNA sequences in this sample. CDR3 sequence: CASSSPRGGTGELFF. As DNA, the CDR3 is TGTGCCAGCAGTTCACCAAGGGGCGGCACCGGGGAGCTGTTTTTT. The chain carries TRBV27 and TRBJ2-2, with a tentative D call TRBD1 (5 bases). CDR1 is MNHEY, CDR2 SMNVEV, per germline (reference sequence). The V and J ends lost 4 bases and 4 bases respectively, with 13 bases between them. The CDR3 is 15 amino acids.

The CDR3 loop is CASSERGRDTQYF. CDR3 in DNA: TGTGCCAGCAGCGAGCGGGGACGAGATACGCAGTATTTT. The genes are TRBV13 and TRBJ2-3, with 7 bases matching TRBD2. Germline values: CDR1 PRHDT, CDR2 FYEKMQ (reference sequence). This CDR3 is 13 amino acids long. Trimming at V came to 5 bases and at J to 5 bases, leaving 4 bases not matched to a gene.

V is TRBV5-4 and J is TRBJ2-2; the D gene is possibly TRBD2 (5 bases). V dropped 4 bases and J dropped 0 bases, with 16 bases sitting between them. The CDR3 has 17 residues. Germline assignment: CDR1 SGHNT and CDR2 YYREEE (reference sequence). CDR3 coding DNA: TGTGCCAGCAGCCCTGGTCTAGCCCTATCGAACACCGGGGAGCTGTTTTTT. It yields the protein CASSPGLALSNTGELFF.

The chain has TRBV4-1 and TRBJ2-7, with TRBD2 matching 11 bases. Germline lookup yields CDR1 MGHRA and CDR2 YSYEKL. This CDR3 has 16 amino acids. Trimming took 0 bases from V and 6 from J; bases not matched to a gene: 7. The CDR3 region has the DNA TGCGCCAGCAGCCAAGAAAAACTAGCGGGGGACGTCGAGCAGTACTTC. The encoded protein is CASSQEKLAGDVEQYF.

The genes are TRBV11-3 and TRBJ2-7, with 8 bases that match TRBD1. Germline assignment: CDR1 SGHNT and CDR2 YENEEA. The trim removed 5 bases at V and 2 bases at J, leaving 14 bases unmatched. This CDR3 comprises 17 residues. The CDR3 loop is CASSPRFLGQGTYEQYF. For the CDR3, the DNA is TGTGCCAGCAGCCCCCGCTTTCTCGGACAGGGTACCTACGAGCAGTACTTC.

CDR3 bases: TGTGCCATCAGAGGGACAGTTAGCATGAACACTGAAGCTTTCTTT. Residues: CAIRGTVSMNTEAFF. The rearrangement joins TRBV10-3 to TRBJ1-1; 7 nucleotides agree with TRBD1. Germline V gene data show CDR1 as ENHRY and CDR2 as SYGVKD. Losses at the gene ends were 6 bases for V and 0 bases for J; bases not matched to a gene: 7. This CDR3 is built from 15 residues.

This chain connects TRBV29-1 to TRBJ2-3; a possible D gene is TRBD1 (6 bases). Trimming left V 3 bases short and J 5 bases short, with 21 bases between. CDR1 is SQVTM, CDR2 ANQGSEA, per germline. The CDR3 sequence is 16 residues long. CDR3 coding DNA: TGCAGCGTTGATCTGGGGGCGCCACGGTTAGGAGATACGCAGTATTTT. Its protein is CSVDLGAPRLGDTQYF.

This chain connects TRBV6-1 to TRBJ2-1; D is uncertain. Germline V gives CDR1 MNHNS, CDR2 SASEGT. This CDR3 region has 14 residues. V lost 2 bases, J lost 0 bases, and 5 bases lay in between. The CDR3 reads CASSENGSYNEQFF. CDR3 DNA sequence: TGTGCCAGCAGTGAAAACGGCTCCTACAATGAGCAGTTCTTC.

This clone occurred once. The chain carries TRBV28 and TRBJ1-4, with 8 bases fitting TRBD1. Germline-derived CDR1 and CDR2 are MDHEN and SYDVKM. V lost 6 bases and J lost 7; bases outside the gene matches: 7. The CDR3 consists of 14 residues. CDR3 in DNA: TGTGCCAGCAGAGAGGGACAGGTCGGTGAAAAACTGTTTTTT. Residues: CASREGQVGEKLFF. The entire variable domain, with the rest obtained from reference TRBV28 and TRBJ1-4, is as follows: DVKVTQSSRYLVKRTGEKVFLECVQDMDHENMFWYRQDPGLGLRLIYFSYDVKMKEKGDIPEGYSVSREKKERFSLILESASTNQTSMYLCASREGQVGEKLFFGSGTQLSVL.

This rearrangement joins TRBV18 to TRBJ1-1; TRBD1 matches 9 bases. The V gene's germline CDR1 is KGHSH and CDR2 LQKENI. The junction had 6 bases not matched to a gene; V was cut back by 6 bases and J by 7 bases. This CDR3 comprises 13 residues. CDR3 bases: TGTGCCAGCTCGCCGGACAGGGGCGGTGAAGCTTTCTTT. It translates to CASSPDRGGEAFF.

The chain employs TRBV28 and TRBJ2-7, with 8 bases matching TRBD1. V dropped 4 bases and J dropped 6; count of bases not matched to a gene: 11. This CDR3 contains 15 residues. Germline loops: CDR1 MDHEN, CDR2 SYDVKM. CDR3: CASSSYGQGHGEQYV. In DNA form, the CDR3 reads TGTGCCAGCAGTTCTTATGGACAGGGTCATGGCGAGCAGTACGTC.

The V and J genes are TRBV9 and TRBJ1-3; 7 nucleotides agree with TRBD1. Germline V gene sequence: CDR1 SGDLS, CDR2 YYNGEE. The J segment lost 3 bases and the V segment lost 0 bases, leaving 3 bases of the junction unmatched. The CDR3 consists of 15 residues. DNA for the CDR3: TGTGCCAGCAGCGTAGAGTGGACAGGTGGAAACACCATATATTTT. This gives the protein CASSVEWTGGNTIYF.

V gene TRBV6-6 combines with J gene TRBJ1-1; D might be TRBD1 (5 bases). Deletions cut 0 bases from V and 3 bases from J, with 11 bases between. CDR1 and CDR2 from the germline V gene are MNHNY and SVGAGI (reference sequence). The CDR3 runs to 15 residues. The CDR3 bases are TGTGCCAGCAGTTACTCGACCGGGGGGGACACTGAAGCTTTCTTT. It translates to CASSYSTGGDTEAFF.

V gene TRBV6-1 combines with J gene TRBJ2-6; weak D call: TRBD1 (6 bases). The CDR3 consists of 15 residues. V gave up 1 base and J gave up 4 bases, with 8 bases separating them. CDR1 MNHNS and CDR2 SASEGT come from the germline V gene. CDR3 protein: CASSEGGLGANVLTF. The CDR3 bases are TGTGCCAGCAGTGAAGGGGGGCTCGGGGCCAACGTCCTGACTTTC.

The V call is TRBV10-3, the J call TRBJ2-4; D may be TRBD1 (6 bases). Trimming removed 5 bases at V and 6 bases at J, with 11 bases between. Germline V gene data show CDR1 as ENHRY and CDR2 as SYGVKD. The length of the CDR3 is 13 residues. CDR3 bases: TGTGCCATCAGTAGGGGGTTCCCAAACATTCAGTACTTC. It is translated as CAISRGFPNIQYF.

The rearrangement links TRBV29-1 to TRBJ1-1; possibly TRBD1 for D (6 bases). V was trimmed by 5 bases and J by 2 bases, leaving 18 bases between them. This CDR3 contains 15 residues. From germline, CDR1 is SQVTM and CDR2 ANQGSEA. CDR3 protein: CSVPWGGQSNTEAFF. In nucleotides, the CDR3 is TGCAGCGTTCCATGGGGGGGCCAGAGCAACACTGAAGCTTTCTTT.

This chain joins TRBV5-1 and TRBJ1-1, with D unclear. The germline V and J ends were trimmed by 2 bases and 4 bases, with 9 bases remaining between them. The CDR3 is 13 residues long. The germline V gene has CDR1 SGHRS and CDR2 YFSETQ. The chain's CDR3 is CASSLDGLTEAFF. CDR3 bases: TGCGCCAGCAGCTTAGACGGACTCACTGAAGCTTTCTTT.

V gene TRBV11-2 combines with J gene TRBJ2-1, with 11 bases that match TRBD1. Germline CDR1 and CDR2: SGHAT and FQNNGV. The CDR3 has 15 residues. Trimming at V came to 6 bases and at J to 7 bases, leaving 8 bases not matched to a gene. CDR3 coding DNA: TGTGCCAGCAGAGATCCGGGACAGGGGGGGAATGAGCAGTTCTTC. This gives the protein CASRDPGQGGNEQFF.

This clone came up once. The gene calls are TRBV10-3 and TRBJ2-2, with 8 nucleotides matching TRBD1. Per the germline V gene, CDR1 is ENHRY and CDR2 is SYGVKD. V was pared by 8 bases and J by 6 bases, with 5 bases of the junction left unmatched. The CDR3 is 13 amino acids. CDR3 bases: TGTGCCATCCGAGAACAGGGGGCCGGGGAGCTGTTTTTT. Protein product: CAIREQGAGELFF.

The gene calls are TRBV6-1 and TRBJ1-2; D is undetermined. CDR1 is MNHNS, CDR2 SASEGT, per germline. There are 15 residues in the CDR3. V was shortened by 0 bases and J by 5 bases, with 13 bases between the two germline ends. For the CDR3, the DNA is TGTGCCAGCAGTGAAGCACAGCTTCAGTTTTATGGCTACACCTTC. This gives the protein CASSEAQLQFYGYTF.

The chain combines TRBV27 with TRBJ1-6; TRBD1 is a possible D gene (5 bases). Germline V lookup: CDR1 MNHEY, CDR2 SMNVEV (reference sequence). There are 14 residues in the CDR3. Trimming removed 2 bases at V and 9 bases at J, with 11 bases between. DNA of the CDR3: TGTGCCAGCAGTTTAACGGGGGACCTTTCACCCCTCCACTTT. This codes for CASSLTGDLSPLHF.

The sample holds a few counts of this clone. Other DNA sequences within the sample encode an identical CDR3. V gene TRBV6-5 combines with J gene TRBJ2-7, with TRBD1 matching 8 bases. With 3 bases clipped from V and 4 bases from J, the junction kept 5 bases outside the gene matches. The CDR3 sequence is 14 residues long. The germline CDR1 and CDR2 sequences are MNHEY and SVGAGI. Written as DNA, the CDR3 is TGTGCCAGCAGTTATGCCGGGACAGGTTACGAGCAGTACTTC. Encoded protein: CASSYAGTGYEQYF.

This rearrangement joins TRBV9 to TRBJ2-7; 7 positions agree with TRBD1. Trimming at V came to 4 bases and at J to 2 bases, leaving 6 bases not matched to a gene. CDR3 length equals 14 residues. Per germline, CDR1 SGDLS and CDR2 YYNGEE. The CDR3 DNA is TGTGCCAGCAGCAAAACAGGGGCGCCCTACGAGCAGTACTTC. Its translation is CASSKTGAPYEQYF. Combining the CDR3 with reference TRBV9 and TRBJ2-7 gives the whole variable domain DSGVTQTPKHLITATGQRVTLRCSPRSGDLSVYWYQQSLDQGLQFLIQYYNGEERAKGNILERFSAQQFPDLHSELNLSSLELGDSALYFCASSKTGAPYEQYFGPGTRLTVT.

The V gene is TRBV5-1, the J gene TRBJ1-2; 7 bases fit TRBD1. Trimming removed 0 bases from V and 7 bases from J; junction bases left unmatched: 6. Germline CDR1 and CDR2: SGHRS and YFSETQ. The CDR3 consists of 14 residues. CDR3 residues: CASSLGDRDGGYTF. In nucleotides, the CDR3 is TGCGCCAGCAGCTTGGGAGACAGGGACGGTGGCTACACCTTC.

The CDR3 sequence: CSVVLQMLQGRVAEAFF. CDR3 nucleotides: TGCAGCGTTGTTTTACAGATGTTGCAGGGGAGAGTTGCTGAAGCTTTCTTT. The chain combines TRBV29-1 with TRBJ1-1; TRBD1 might be the D (6 bases). The CDR3 spans 17 residues. Germline lookup yields CDR1 SQVTM and CDR2 ANQGSEA. The germline V and J ends were trimmed by 4 bases and 6 bases, with 27 bases remaining between them.